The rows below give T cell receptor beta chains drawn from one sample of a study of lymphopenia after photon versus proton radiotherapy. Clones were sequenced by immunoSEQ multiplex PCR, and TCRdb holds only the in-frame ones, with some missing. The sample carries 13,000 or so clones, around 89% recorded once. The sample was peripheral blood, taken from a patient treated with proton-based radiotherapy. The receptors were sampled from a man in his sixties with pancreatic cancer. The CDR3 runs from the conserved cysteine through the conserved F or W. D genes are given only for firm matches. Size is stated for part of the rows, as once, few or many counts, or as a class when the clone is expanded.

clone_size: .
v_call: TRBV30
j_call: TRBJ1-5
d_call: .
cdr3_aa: CAWSAGGLNQPQHF
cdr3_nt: TGTGCCTGGAGTGCGGGGGGCCTCAATCAGCCCCAGCATTTT

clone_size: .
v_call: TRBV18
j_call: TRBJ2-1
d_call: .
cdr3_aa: CASSPRTDEQFF
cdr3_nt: TGTGCCAGCTCACCGCGTACGGATGAGCAGTTCTTC

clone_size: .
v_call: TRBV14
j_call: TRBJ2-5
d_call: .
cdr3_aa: CASSRSGTGTKWGETQYF
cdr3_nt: TGTGCCAGCAGCCGAAGCGGTACCGGGACAAAATGGGGGGAGACCCAGTACTTC

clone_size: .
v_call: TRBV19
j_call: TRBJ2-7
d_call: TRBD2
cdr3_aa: CASSIDRLAGVSEQYF
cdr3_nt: TGTGCCAGTAGTATAGATCGACTAGCGGGAGTCAGCGAGCAGTACTTC

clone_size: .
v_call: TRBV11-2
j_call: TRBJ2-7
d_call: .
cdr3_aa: CASSFNVGGSTYYEQYF
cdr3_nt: TGTGCCAGCAGCTTCAATGTGGGTGGTAGCACCTACTACGAGCAGTACTTC

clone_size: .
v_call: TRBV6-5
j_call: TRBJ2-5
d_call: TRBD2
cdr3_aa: CASRSSGSYGETQYF
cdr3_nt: TGTGCCAGCAGGTCTAGCGGGAGCTACGGCGAGACCCAGTACTTC

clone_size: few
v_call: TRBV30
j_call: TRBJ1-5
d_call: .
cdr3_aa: CAWSDGNNQPQHF
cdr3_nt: TGTGCCTGGAGCGACGGGAACAATCAGCCCCAGCATTTT

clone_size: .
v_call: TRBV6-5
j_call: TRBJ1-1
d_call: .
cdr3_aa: CASSYSVQGLTEAFF
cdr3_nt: TGTGCCAGCAGTTACTCGGTACAAGGGCTCACTGAAGCTTTCTTT

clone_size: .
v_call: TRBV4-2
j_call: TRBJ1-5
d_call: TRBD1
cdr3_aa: CASSQGAGTGNQPQHF
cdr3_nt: TGTGCCAGCAGCCAAGGGGCGGGGACAGGGAATCAGCCCCAGCATTTT

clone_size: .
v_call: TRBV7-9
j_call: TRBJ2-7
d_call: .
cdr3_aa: CASSLGHSYYEQYF
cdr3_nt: TGTGCCAGCAGCTTGGGACACTCCTACTACGAGCAGTACTTC

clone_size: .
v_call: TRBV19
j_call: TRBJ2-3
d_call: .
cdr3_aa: CARQQGPDTQYF
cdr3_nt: TGTGCCAGACAACAGGGCCCGGATACGCAGTATTTT

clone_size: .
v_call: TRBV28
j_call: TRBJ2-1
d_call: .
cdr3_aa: CASSHKLVVNEQFF
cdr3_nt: TGTGCCAGCAGTCATAAACTAGTCGTCAATGAGCAGTTCTTC

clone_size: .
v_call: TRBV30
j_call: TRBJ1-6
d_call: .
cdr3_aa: CAWSVGPASSYNSPLHF
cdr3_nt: TGTGCCTGGAGTGTCGGGCCAGCGAGCTCCTATAATTCACCCCTCCACTTT

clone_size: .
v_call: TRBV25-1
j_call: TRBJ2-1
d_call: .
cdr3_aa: CASSEVLGDEQFF
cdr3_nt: TGTGCCAGCAGTGAAGTGTTGGGCGATGAGCAGTTCTTC

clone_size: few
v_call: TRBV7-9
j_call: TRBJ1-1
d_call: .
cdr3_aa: CASSFPVEGTEAFF
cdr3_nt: TGTGCCAGCTCTTTCCCCGTGGAAGGCACTGAAGCTTTCTTT

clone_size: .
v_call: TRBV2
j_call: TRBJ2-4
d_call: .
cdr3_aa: CASSPRSLSPKNIQYF
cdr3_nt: TGTGCCAGCAGCCCCCGCAGCCTCAGTCCCAAAAACATTCAGTACTTC

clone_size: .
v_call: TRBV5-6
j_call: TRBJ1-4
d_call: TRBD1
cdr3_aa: CASSLARQGGATNEKLFF
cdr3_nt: TGTGCCAGCAGCTTGGCCCGACAGGGGGGTGCAACTAATGAAAAACTGTTTTTT

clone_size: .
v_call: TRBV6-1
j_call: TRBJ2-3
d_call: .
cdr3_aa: CASEAWLASADTQYF
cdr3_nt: TGTGCCAGTGAAGCGTGGCTAGCCTCGGCAGATACGCAGTATTTT

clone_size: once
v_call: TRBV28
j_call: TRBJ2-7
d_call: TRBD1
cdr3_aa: CASSPTGIRNEQYF
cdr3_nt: TGTGCCAGCAGCCCGACAGGGATTAGGAACGAGCAGTACTTC

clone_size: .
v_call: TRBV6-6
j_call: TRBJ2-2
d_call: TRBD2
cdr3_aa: CASRRTSGTGELFF
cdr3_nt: TGTGCCAGCAGAAGGACTAGCGGGACCGGGGAGCTGTTTTTT

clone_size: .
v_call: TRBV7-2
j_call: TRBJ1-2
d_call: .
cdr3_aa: CASSLGSEGGYTF
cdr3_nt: TGTGCCAGCAGCTTAGGGTCGGAGGGAGGCTACACCTTC

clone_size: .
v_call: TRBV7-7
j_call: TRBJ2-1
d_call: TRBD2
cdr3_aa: CASSELGSSGNEQFF
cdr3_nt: TGTGCTAGCAGCGAACTAGGGAGTAGCGGGAATGAGCAGTTCTTC

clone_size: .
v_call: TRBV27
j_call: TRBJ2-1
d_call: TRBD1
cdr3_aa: CASSIRTGRNEQFF
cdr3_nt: TGTGCCAGCAGTATTAGGACAGGCCGGAATGAGCAGTTCTTC

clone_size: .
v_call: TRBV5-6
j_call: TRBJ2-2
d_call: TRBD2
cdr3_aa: CASSLRGTSRGTGELFF
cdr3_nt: TGTGCCAGCAGTTTACGCGGGACTAGCAGGGGCACCGGGGAGCTGTTTTTT

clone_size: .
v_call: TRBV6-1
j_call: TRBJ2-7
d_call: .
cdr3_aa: CASSAAWSSYEQYF
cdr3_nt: TGTGCCAGCAGTGCCGCCTGGAGCTCCTACGAGCAGTACTTC

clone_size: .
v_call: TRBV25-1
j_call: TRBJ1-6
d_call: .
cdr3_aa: CASQNVGENSPLHF
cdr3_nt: TGTGCCAGCCAGAACGTTGGTGAAAATTCACCCCTCCACTTT

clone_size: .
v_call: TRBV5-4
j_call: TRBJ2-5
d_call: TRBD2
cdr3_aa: CASSFLAGGETQYF
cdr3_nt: TGTGCCAGCAGCTTTCTAGCGGGGGGGGAGACCCAGTACTTC

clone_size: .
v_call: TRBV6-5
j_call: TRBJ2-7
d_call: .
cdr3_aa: CASSYGMGYEQYF
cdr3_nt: TGTGCCAGCAGTTATGGGATGGGCTACGAGCAGTACTTC

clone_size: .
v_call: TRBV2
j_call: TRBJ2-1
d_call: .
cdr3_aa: CASSGGLDEQFF
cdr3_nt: TGTGCCAGCAGTGGAGGGCTCGATGAGCAGTTCTTC

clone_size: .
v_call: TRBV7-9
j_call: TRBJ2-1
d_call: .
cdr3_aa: CASSSEFHEQFF
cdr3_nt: TGTGCCAGCAGCTCAGAATTCCATGAGCAGTTCTTC

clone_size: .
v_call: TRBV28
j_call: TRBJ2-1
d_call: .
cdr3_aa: CASSLRGALNSWSYNEQFF
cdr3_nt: TGTGCCAGCAGCCTCCGGGGGGCGCTGAATAGCTGGTCCTACAATGAGCAGTTCTTC

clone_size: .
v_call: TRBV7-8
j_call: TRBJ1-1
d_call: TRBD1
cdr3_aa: CASSPWTGDEAFF
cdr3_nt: TGTGCCAGCAGCCCCTGGACAGGCGACGAAGCTTTCTTT

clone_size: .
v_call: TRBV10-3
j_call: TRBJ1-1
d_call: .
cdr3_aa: CAISERDTEAFF
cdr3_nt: TGTGCCATCAGTGAAAGGGACACTGAAGCTTTCTTT

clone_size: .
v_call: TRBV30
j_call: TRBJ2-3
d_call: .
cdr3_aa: CAWSVGTQDTQYF
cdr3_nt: TGTGCCTGGAGTGTTGGAACTCAAGATACGCAGTATTTT

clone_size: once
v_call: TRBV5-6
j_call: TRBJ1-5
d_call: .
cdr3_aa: CASRRTRNQPQHF
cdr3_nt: TGTGCCAGCAGAAGAACGAGAAATCAGCCCCAGCATTTT

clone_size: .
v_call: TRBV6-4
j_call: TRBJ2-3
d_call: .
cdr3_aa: CASSDGRWTDTQYF
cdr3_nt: TGTGCCAGCAGTGATGGGAGGTGGACAGATACGCAGTATTTT

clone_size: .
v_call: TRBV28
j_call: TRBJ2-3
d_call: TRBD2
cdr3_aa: CASTGRLAGVTDTQYF
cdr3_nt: TGTGCCAGCACCGGAAGACTAGCGGGAGTCACAGATACGCAGTATTTT

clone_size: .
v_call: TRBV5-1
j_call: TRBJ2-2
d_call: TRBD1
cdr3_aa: CASSLLGQGTGELFF
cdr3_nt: TGCGCCAGCAGCTTGTTGGGACAGGGGACCGGGGAGCTGTTTTTT

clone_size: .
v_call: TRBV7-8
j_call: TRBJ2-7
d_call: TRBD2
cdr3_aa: CASSPIGAGGSYEQYF
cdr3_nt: TGTGCCAGCAGTCCCATTGGGGCGGGAGGATCCTACGAGCAGTACTTC

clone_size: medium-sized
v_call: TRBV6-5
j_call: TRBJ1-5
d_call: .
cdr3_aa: CASSQGWDNQPQHF
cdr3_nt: TGTGCCAGCAGTCAGGGGTGGGACAATCAGCCCCAGCATTTT

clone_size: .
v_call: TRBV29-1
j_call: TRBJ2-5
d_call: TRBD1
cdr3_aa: CSVTARTGGETQYF
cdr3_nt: TGCAGCGTTACGGCCCGGACAGGGGGGGAGACCCAGTACTTC

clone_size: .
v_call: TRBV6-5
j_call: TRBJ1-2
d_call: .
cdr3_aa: CASSWKAEEGYTF
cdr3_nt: TGTGCCAGCAGTTGGAAGGCCGAGGAAGGCTACACCTTC

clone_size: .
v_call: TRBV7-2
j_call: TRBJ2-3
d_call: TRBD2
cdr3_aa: CASSLVSGDTDTQYF
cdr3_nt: TGTGCCAGCAGCTTAGTAAGCGGGGACACAGATACGCAGTATTTT

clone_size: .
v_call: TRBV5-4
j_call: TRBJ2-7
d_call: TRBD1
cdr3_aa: CASSLYGTGAHEQYF
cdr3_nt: TGTGCCAGCAGCCTCTACGGGACAGGGGCCCACGAGCAGTACTTC

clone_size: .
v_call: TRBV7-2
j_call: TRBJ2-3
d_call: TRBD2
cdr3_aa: CASRRSGGAGDTQYF
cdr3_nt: TGTGCCAGCAGACGTAGCGGGGGAGCCGGAGATACGCAGTATTTT

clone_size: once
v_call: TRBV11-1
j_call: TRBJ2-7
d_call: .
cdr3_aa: CASSASRDNSYEQYF
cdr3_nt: TGTGCCAGCAGCGCAAGCCGGGACAACTCCTACGAGCAGTACTTC

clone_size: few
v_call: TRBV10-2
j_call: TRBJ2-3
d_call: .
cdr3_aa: CASSEGLVGTDTQYF
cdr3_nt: TGCGCCAGCAGTGAGGGCCTCGTTGGCACAGATACGCAGTATTTT

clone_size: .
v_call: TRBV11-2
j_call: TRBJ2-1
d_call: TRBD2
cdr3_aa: CASSSLAGGRSSEQFF
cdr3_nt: TGTGCCAGCAGCTCCTTAGCGGGAGGGCGATCAAGTGAGCAGTTCTTC

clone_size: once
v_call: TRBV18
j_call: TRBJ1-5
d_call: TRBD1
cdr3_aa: CASSPVRGKNNQPQHF
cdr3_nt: TGTGCCAGCTCACCAGTCAGGGGGAAGAACAATCAGCCCCAGCATTTT